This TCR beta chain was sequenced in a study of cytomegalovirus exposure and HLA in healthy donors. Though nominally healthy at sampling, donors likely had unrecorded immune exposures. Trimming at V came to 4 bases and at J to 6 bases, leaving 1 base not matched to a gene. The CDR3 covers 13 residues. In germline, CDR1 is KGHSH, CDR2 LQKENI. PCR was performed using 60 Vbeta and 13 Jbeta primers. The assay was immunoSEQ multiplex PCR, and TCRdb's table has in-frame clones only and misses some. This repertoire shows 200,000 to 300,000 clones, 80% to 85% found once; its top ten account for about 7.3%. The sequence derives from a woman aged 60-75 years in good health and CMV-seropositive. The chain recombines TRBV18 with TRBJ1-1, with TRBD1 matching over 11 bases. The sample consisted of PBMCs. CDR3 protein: CASSRTGGPEAFF. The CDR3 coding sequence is TGTGCCAGCTCACGGACAGGGGGCCCTGAAGCTTTCTTT. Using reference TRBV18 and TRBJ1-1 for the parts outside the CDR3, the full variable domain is NAGVMQNPRHLVRRRGQEARLRCSPMKGHSHVYWYRQLPEEGLKFMVYLQKENIIDESGMPKERFSAEFPKEGPSILRIQQVVRGDSAAYFCASSRTGGPEAFFGQGTRLTVV.